Listed below are T cell receptor beta chains from one sample, sequenced in a study of early T cells in non-severe SARS-CoV-2 infection. From the 5' RACE reads, TCRdb called clonotypes with MiXCR, one entry per CDR3 protein. The sample gives about 83,000 distinct CDR3 sequences, more than 9% of which show up once; over 7% is in the top ten. Sample: whole blood, taken at baseline. The receptor source for this set is an adult who was a healthcare worker with PCR-confirmed SARS-CoV-2 infection or an uninfected control (not recorded which). The conserved cysteine and the conserved F or W are not part of the CDR3 here. A D gene is named only where the DNA matches it firmly.

>-|TRBV6-1
ASTLGPNLPEAF
>TRBD2|TRBV5-1
ASSSTLAGVNNEQF
>-|TRBV27
ASSTTAYNSPLH
>-|TRBV6-4
ASSPGQKHSPLH
>-|TRBV6-2/TRBV6-3
ASGQSTRETQY
>-|TRBV20-1
SARWRGHSTSANTEAF
>-|TRBV28
ATMGGAPYEQY
>-|TRBV6-4
ASSDSERNEQF
>TRBD2|TRBV28
ASSSYPASGISSYEQY
>-|TRBV5-3
ARSFFCRRCYGYT
>TRBD1|TRBV12-3/TRBV12-4
ASSRAGTGAYGYT
>TRBD1|TRBV19
ASSPMTGNHEQY
>-|TRBV19
ASLTAAKNIQY
>TRBD2|TRBV5-1
ASRKEAGVLEQY
>-|TRBV7-6
ASSWTLEVNTGELF